This is a list of T cell receptor beta chains from one sample in a study of blood T cell repertoires in COVID-19. Sequenced by immunoSEQ multiplex PCR; TCRdb stores in-frame clones only, minus some. This table holds approximately 100,000 clones, roughly 81% found once. The sequencing sample was made of peripheral blood. These receptors all stem from a human donor in a cohort sampled during active COVID-19. Each CDR3 is given with its conserved first and last residue. Each record gives: clone size, D gene, J gene, V gene, CDR3 DNA, CDR3 protein. The D gene is left open where the match is weak. Only part of the rows carry a size: once, few, many, or a class if the clone is expanded.

abundance: NA; d_gene: NA; j_gene: TRBJ2-7; v_gene: TRBV6-2/TRBV6-3; CDR3nt: TGTGCCAGCAGTCGTATCACAGGGTGGGACGAGCAGTACTTC; CDR3aa: CASSRITGWDEQYF
abundance: NA; d_gene: TRBD1; j_gene: TRBJ1-1; v_gene: TRBV9; CDR3nt: TGTGCCAGCAGCTCAGGACAGGGAAGGGCTGAAGCTTTCTTT; CDR3aa: CASSSGQGRAEAFF
abundance: NA; d_gene: NA; j_gene: TRBJ1-1; v_gene: TRBV9; CDR3nt: TGTGCCAGCAGCGACCCCCGACAGGTTCAGCACACTGAAGCTTTCTTT; CDR3aa: CASSDPRQVQHTEAFF
abundance: once; d_gene: NA; j_gene: TRBJ2-1; v_gene: TRBV19; CDR3nt: TGTGCCAGTAGCCCGGCAGCGGGCCCGGCCAGTGAGCAGTTCTTC; CDR3aa: CASSPAAGPASEQFF
abundance: NA; d_gene: NA; j_gene: TRBJ1-2; v_gene: TRBV28; CDR3nt: TGTGCCAGCAGTTTAACCGGACAGCCAGCTAACTATGGCTACACCTTC; CDR3aa: CASSLTGQPANYGYTF
abundance: NA; d_gene: TRBD2; j_gene: TRBJ2-1; v_gene: TRBV9; CDR3nt: TGTGCCAGCAGCGTAGCGACTAGCGGGGGCTCCTACAATGAGCAGTTCTTC; CDR3aa: CASSVATSGGSYNEQFF
abundance: NA; d_gene: NA; j_gene: TRBJ2-3; v_gene: TRBV7-9; CDR3nt: TGTGCCAGCAGCTTACAGGGGGATACGCAGTATTTT; CDR3aa: CASSLQGDTQYF
abundance: NA; d_gene: NA; j_gene: TRBJ1-5; v_gene: TRBV19; CDR3nt: TGTGCCAGTAGCTCCGACAGTCCCAATCAGCCCCAGCATTTT; CDR3aa: CASSSDSPNQPQHF
abundance: NA; d_gene: TRBD1; j_gene: TRBJ1-1; v_gene: TRBV6-7; CDR3nt: TGTGCCAGCAGTTACTCAGGGACAGGGGGCGAAACTGAAGCTTTCTTT; CDR3aa: CASSYSGTGGETEAFF
abundance: NA; d_gene: NA; j_gene: TRBJ2-7; v_gene: TRBV5-5; CDR3nt: TGTGCCAGCAGACAACTCGGGGTAACTACCTACGAGCAGTACTTC; CDR3aa: CASRQLGVTTYEQYF
abundance: NA; d_gene: NA; j_gene: TRBJ1-2; v_gene: TRBV6-1; CDR3nt: TGTGCCAGCAGTGAGGGGGACACCATCTATGGCTACACCTTC; CDR3aa: CASSEGDTIYGYTF
abundance: once; d_gene: NA; j_gene: TRBJ1-2; v_gene: TRBV28; CDR3nt: TGTGCCTGTACGGGATCGAAGGGTGGCTACACCTTC; CDR3aa: CACTGSKGGYTF
abundance: NA; d_gene: TRBD1; j_gene: TRBJ1-1; v_gene: TRBV19; CDR3nt: TGTGCCAGTAGTGATCATCTCCAGGGGGTCAGGACTGAAGCTTTCTTT; CDR3aa: CASSDHLQGVRTEAFF
abundance: NA; d_gene: NA; j_gene: TRBJ2-5; v_gene: TRBV10-3; CDR3nt: TGTGCCAGCCGGGATAAAACCCAAGAGACCCAGTACTTC; CDR3aa: CASRDKTQETQYF
abundance: NA; d_gene: TRBD1; j_gene: TRBJ2-7; v_gene: TRBV6-5; CDR3nt: TGTGCCAGCAGGCCGACAGGGGACCCCTACGAGCAGTACTTC; CDR3aa: CASRPTGDPYEQYF
abundance: NA; d_gene: NA; j_gene: TRBJ2-1; v_gene: TRBV6-2/TRBV6-3; CDR3nt: TGTGCCAGCAGTCGCTCCCCGGGGGGCCCTAATGAGCAGTTCTTC; CDR3aa: CASSRSPGGPNEQFF
abundance: NA; d_gene: TRBD2; j_gene: TRBJ2-2; v_gene: TRBV5-1; CDR3nt: TGCGCCAGCAGCTTGGGGACTAGCGGGAGGGCCTCCACCGGGGAGCTGTTTTTT; CDR3aa: CASSLGTSGRASTGELFF
abundance: NA; d_gene: TRBD2; j_gene: TRBJ2-1; v_gene: TRBV7-9; CDR3nt: TGTGCCAGCAGCATGGGACTAGCCGGCGATGAGCAGTTCTTC; CDR3aa: CASSMGLAGDEQFF
abundance: NA; d_gene: NA; j_gene: TRBJ2-1; v_gene: TRBV5-4; CDR3nt: TGTGCCAGCAGCTCCAGGGACTGGTCCTACAATGAGCAGTTCTTC; CDR3aa: CASSSRDWSYNEQFF
abundance: NA; d_gene: NA; j_gene: TRBJ2-5; v_gene: TRBV7-7; CDR3nt: TGTGCCTGCGGAGAGACCCAGTACTTC; CDR3aa: CACGETQYF
abundance: NA; d_gene: NA; j_gene: TRBJ2-7; v_gene: TRBV7-9; CDR3nt: TGTGCCAGCAGCCCCCCGTTAGAATACGAGCAGTACTTC; CDR3aa: CASSPPLEYEQYF
abundance: NA; d_gene: NA; j_gene: TRBJ2-3; v_gene: TRBV18; CDR3nt: TGTGCCAGCTCAAGACAGGGAGGTGGGCACACAGATACGCAGTATTTT; CDR3aa: CASSRQGGGHTDTQYF
abundance: NA; d_gene: NA; j_gene: TRBJ1-2; v_gene: TRBV30; CDR3nt: TGTGCCTGGAGTGTAATGCAGGGCCTGGACTACACCTTC; CDR3aa: CAWSVMQGLDYTF
abundance: few; d_gene: NA; j_gene: TRBJ2-1; v_gene: TRBV3-1/TRBV3-2; CDR3nt: TGTGCCAGCAGCCCCTCAGGCGGGAAGAGAGAGCAGTTCTTC; CDR3aa: CASSPSGGKREQFF
abundance: NA; d_gene: NA; j_gene: TRBJ1-5; v_gene: TRBV12-3/TRBV12-4; CDR3nt: TGTGCCAGCAGTTTTGGGGGGAATCAGCCCCAGCATTTT; CDR3aa: CASSFGGNQPQHF
abundance: NA; d_gene: TRBD1; j_gene: TRBJ2-3; v_gene: TRBV19; CDR3nt: TGTGCCAGTAGTCCGCAGGGGGGCACAGATACGCAGTATTTT; CDR3aa: CASSPQGGTDTQYF
abundance: NA; d_gene: NA; j_gene: TRBJ1-2; v_gene: TRBV28; CDR3nt: TGTGCCAGCACCCGAAGTGGGGCAGGGGATGGCTACACCTTC; CDR3aa: CASTRSGAGDGYTF
abundance: NA; d_gene: TRBD2; j_gene: TRBJ2-3; v_gene: TRBV10-2; CDR3nt: TGCGCCAGCAGTGACGGGGGACTAGCGGGAGAGGATACGCAGTATTTT; CDR3aa: CASSDGGLAGEDTQYF
abundance: NA; d_gene: NA; j_gene: TRBJ1-2; v_gene: TRBV19; CDR3nt: TGTGCCAGTACTGAACAGAACTATGGCTACACCTTC; CDR3aa: CASTEQNYGYTF
abundance: NA; d_gene: TRBD2; j_gene: TRBJ2-1; v_gene: TRBV5-4; CDR3nt: TGTGCCAGCAGCCGCACCCGAGAGCGGGGTGACTCCCAGGATGAGCAGTTCTTC; CDR3aa: CASSRTRERGDSQDEQFF
abundance: NA; d_gene: TRBD1; j_gene: TRBJ1-5; v_gene: TRBV2; CDR3nt: TGTGCCAGCGCCGGACAGGGGGCTTGGCAGCCCCAGCATTTT; CDR3aa: CASAGQGAWQPQHF
abundance: NA; d_gene: NA; j_gene: TRBJ1-1; v_gene: TRBV12-5; CDR3nt: TGTGCTAGTGGTTGTGCGGGGAGCACTGAAGCTTTCTTT; CDR3aa: CASGCAGSTEAFF
abundance: NA; d_gene: TRBD2; j_gene: TRBJ2-1; v_gene: TRBV29-1; CDR3nt: TGCAGCGTTGAGTGGGGACTAGCGGGAGCCTACAATGAGCAGTTCTTC; CDR3aa: CSVEWGLAGAYNEQFF
abundance: NA; d_gene: TRBD2; j_gene: TRBJ2-7; v_gene: TRBV28; CDR3nt: TGTGCCAGCAGTTTTCCAAAGTCTTCTGGACTAGCGGGGGCCCGTTACGAGCAGTACTTC; CDR3aa: CASSFPKSSGLAGARYEQYF
abundance: NA; d_gene: NA; j_gene: TRBJ2-7; v_gene: TRBV4-1; CDR3nt: TGCGCCAGCAGCCAGACGACCTTAGGGACATACCCCTACGAGCAGTACTTC; CDR3aa: CASSQTTLGTYPYEQYF
abundance: NA; d_gene: NA; j_gene: TRBJ1-4; v_gene: TRBV7-2; CDR3nt: TGTGCCAGCAGCCCCACAGGTCAAAAACTGTTTTTT; CDR3aa: CASSPTGQKLFF
abundance: once; d_gene: NA; j_gene: TRBJ1-1; v_gene: TRBV5-8; CDR3nt: TGTGCCAGCAGCTTGCTAGGGGATGGCACTGAAGCTTTCTTT; CDR3aa: CASSLLGDGTEAFF
abundance: NA; d_gene: TRBD1; j_gene: TRBJ2-7; v_gene: TRBV6-4; CDR3nt: TGTGCCAGCAGGGGGACAGGGTTTACCTACGAGCAGTACTTC; CDR3aa: CASRGTGFTYEQYF
abundance: NA; d_gene: TRBD2; j_gene: TRBJ2-5; v_gene: TRBV2; CDR3nt: TGTGCCAGCGGGTTGGGGCTAGCGGGGGGGCGAGAGACCCAGTACTTC; CDR3aa: CASGLGLAGGRETQYF
abundance: NA; d_gene: NA; j_gene: TRBJ2-1; v_gene: TRBV4-1; CDR3nt: TGCGCCAGCAGCCCCATAGCGGAGAGCTACAATGAGCAGTTCTTC; CDR3aa: CASSPIAESYNEQFF
abundance: NA; d_gene: NA; j_gene: TRBJ1-1; v_gene: TRBV5-6; CDR3nt: TGTGCCAGCAGCACAAGGACAGTATCTTGGAACACTGAAGCTTTCTTT; CDR3aa: CASSTRTVSWNTEAFF
abundance: NA; d_gene: NA; j_gene: TRBJ1-6; v_gene: TRBV6-4; CDR3nt: TGTGCCAGCAGTGAAGAGCGGACTAATTCACCCCTCCACTTT; CDR3aa: CASSEERTNSPLHF
abundance: NA; d_gene: TRBD2; j_gene: TRBJ2-5; v_gene: TRBV27; CDR3nt: TGTGCCAGCAGTTGGGGACTAGCGAAAGAGACCCAGTACTTC; CDR3aa: CASSWGLAKETQYF
abundance: NA; d_gene: TRBD1; j_gene: TRBJ2-1; v_gene: TRBV28; CDR3nt: TGTGCCAGCAGTTCGACCATCCGCACAGGGGGCGGCCATTACAATGAGCAGTTCTTC; CDR3aa: CASSSTIRTGGGHYNEQFF
abundance: NA; d_gene: NA; j_gene: TRBJ2-5; v_gene: TRBV6-5; CDR3nt: TGTGCCAGCAGTTACATTGGCGGGGTAGAGACCCAGTACTTC; CDR3aa: CASSYIGGVETQYF
abundance: NA; d_gene: TRBD1; j_gene: TRBJ2-2; v_gene: TRBV4-3; CDR3nt: TGCGCCAGCAGCCAAGTAAGGACAGGGGAGGACGGGGAGCTGTTTTTT; CDR3aa: CASSQVRTGEDGELFF